The 6 T cell receptor beta chains listed next were all sequenced from one sample in a study of human T cells and chemical hapten exposure. The time point denotes: patch test 1, 2 weeks after DPC sensitization. Specified treatment: therapeutic diphenylcyclopropenone sensitization with weekly scalp DPC. TCRdb passed the RACE reads through MiXCR, listing each CDR3 protein once. The sample includes around 120,000 distinct CDR3 sequences, roughly 9.6% of them seen just once. The source was whole blood, collected in connection with sensitization to the hapten diphenylcyclopropenone (DPC). The receptors were sampled from a woman aged 40 to 50 with alopecia areata. Some clones in this sample may be carry-over from other donors' samples.

V usage is TRBV12-3 or TRBV12-4 and J usage is TRBJ2-5; D might be TRBD2 (6 bases). The CDR3 covers 14 residues. Trimming left V 6 bases short and J 3 bases short, with 14 bases between. CDR3 sequence reads: CASRLGTGKETQYF. CDR3 nucleotides: TGTGCCAGCAGACTGGGGACTGGGAAAGAGACCCAGTACTTC.

In this sample, this clonotype turned up many times. This chain joins TRBV30 and TRBJ2-5; 9 bases align to TRBD2. The junction had 10 bases not matched to a gene; V was cut back by 0 bases and J by 2 bases. This CDR3 has 17 amino acids. Germline loops: CDR1 GTSNPN, CDR2 SVGIG (reference sequence). Here the CDR3 reads CAWSVGASSGVQETQYF. CDR3 nucleotides: TGTGCCTGGAGTGTAGGTGCTTCTAGCGGGGTTCAAGAGACCCAGTACTTC.

This clonotype was seen ten or more times. The V call is TRBV2, the J call TRBJ2-2; 10 nucleotides match TRBD2. The CDR3 is 16 amino acids. The ends lost 4 bases at V and 2 bases at J; junction bases unmatched: 4. Germline V gives CDR1 SNHLY, CDR2 FYNNEI. The CDR3 region is CASSASGRTNTGELFF. CDR3 DNA sequence: TGTGCCAGCAGTGCTAGCGGGAGAACAAACACCGGGGAGCTGTTTTTT.

V usage is TRBV30 and J usage is TRBJ2-7, with a possible D match to TRBD2 (6 bases). V was clipped by 3 bases and J by 2 bases, with 11 bases between them. CDR1 is GTSNPN, CDR2 SVGIG, per germline (reference sequence). The CDR3 has 13 residues. In nucleotides, the CDR3 is TGTGCCTGGAGCCCTCCGGGGGCCTACGAGCAGTACTTC. Residues: CAWSPPGAYEQYF.

This chain links TRBV5-6 with TRBJ2-2; D call uncertain. Germline assignment: CDR1 SGHDT and CDR2 YYEEEE. Trimming stripped 2 bases from V and 6 bases from J, with 17 bases between. This CDR3 comprises 16 residues. In DNA, the CDR3 is TGTGCCAGCAGCTTTGTGGGCCGAGGCCGCCCCGGGGAGCTGTTTTTT. It specifies CASSFVGRGRPGELFF. Supplemented by reference TRBV5-6 and TRBJ2-2, the full variable domain reads DAGVTQSPTHLIKTRGQQVTLRCSPKSGHDTVSWYQQALGQGPQFIFQYYEEEERQRGNFPDRFSGHQFPNYSSELNVNALLLGDSALYLCASSFVGRGRPGELFFGEGSRLTVL.

At least ten counts were recorded for this clonotype. The V and J genes are TRBV7-3 and TRBJ1-1; D might be TRBD1 (5 bases). V gave up 3 bases and J gave up 2 bases, with 10 bases separating them. The V gene's germline CDR1 is SGHTA and CDR2 FQGTGA. The CDR3 has 14 residues. The CDR3 DNA is TGTGCCAGCAGCTTGGGACGGCAAAACACTGAAGCTTTCTTT. It yields the protein CASSLGRQNTEAFF.